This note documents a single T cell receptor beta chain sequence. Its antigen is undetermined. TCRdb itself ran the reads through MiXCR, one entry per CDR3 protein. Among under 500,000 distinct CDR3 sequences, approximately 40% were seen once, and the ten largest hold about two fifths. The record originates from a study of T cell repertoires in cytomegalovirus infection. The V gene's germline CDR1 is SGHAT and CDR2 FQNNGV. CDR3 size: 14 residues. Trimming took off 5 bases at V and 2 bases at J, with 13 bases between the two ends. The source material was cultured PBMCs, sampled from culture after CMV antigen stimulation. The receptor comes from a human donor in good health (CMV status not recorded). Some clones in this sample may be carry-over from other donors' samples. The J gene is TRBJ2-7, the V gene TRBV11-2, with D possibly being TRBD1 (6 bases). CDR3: CASSHRDTPYEQYF. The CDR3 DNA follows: TGTGCCAGCAGCCACCGGGACACCCCCTACGAGCAGTACTTC.